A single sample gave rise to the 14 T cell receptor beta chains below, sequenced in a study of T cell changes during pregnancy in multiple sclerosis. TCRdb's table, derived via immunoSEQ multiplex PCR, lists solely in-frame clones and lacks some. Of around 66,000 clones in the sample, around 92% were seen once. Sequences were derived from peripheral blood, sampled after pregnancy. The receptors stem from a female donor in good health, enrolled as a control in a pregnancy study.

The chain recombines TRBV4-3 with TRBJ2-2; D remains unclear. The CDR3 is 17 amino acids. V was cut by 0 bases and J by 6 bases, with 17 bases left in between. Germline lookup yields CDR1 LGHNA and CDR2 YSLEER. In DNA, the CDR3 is TGCGCCAGCAGCCAAGATTTAACCACCCTGACTCCCGGGGAGCTGTTTTTT. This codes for CASSQDLTTLTPGELFF.

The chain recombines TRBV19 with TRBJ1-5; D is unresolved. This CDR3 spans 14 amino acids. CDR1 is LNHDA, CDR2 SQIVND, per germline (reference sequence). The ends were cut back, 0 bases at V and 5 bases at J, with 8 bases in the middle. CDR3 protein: CASSIDRGDQPQHF. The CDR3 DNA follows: TGTGCCAGTAGTATAGATCGGGGAGATCAGCCCCAGCATTTT.

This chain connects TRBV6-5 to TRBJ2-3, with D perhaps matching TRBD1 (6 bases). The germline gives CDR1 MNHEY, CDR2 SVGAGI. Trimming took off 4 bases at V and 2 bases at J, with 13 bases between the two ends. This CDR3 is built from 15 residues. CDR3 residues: CASSSRTADTDTQYF. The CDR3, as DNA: TGTGCCAGCAGTTCTCGGACAGCCGACACAGATACGCAGTATTTT.

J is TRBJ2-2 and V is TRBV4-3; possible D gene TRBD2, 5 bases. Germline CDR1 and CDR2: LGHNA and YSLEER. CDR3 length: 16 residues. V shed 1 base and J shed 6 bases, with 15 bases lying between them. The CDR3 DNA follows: TGCGCCAGCAGCCAAGGGTTAGACTATCACTCCGGGGAGCTGTTTTTT. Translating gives CASSQGLDYHSGELFF.

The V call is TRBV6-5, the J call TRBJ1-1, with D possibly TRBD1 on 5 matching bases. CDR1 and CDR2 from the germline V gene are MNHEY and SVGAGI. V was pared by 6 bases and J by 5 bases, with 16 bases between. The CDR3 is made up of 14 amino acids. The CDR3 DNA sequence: TGTGCCAGCAGCCAACTGACAGTCTGGACTGAAGCTTTCTTT. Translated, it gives CASSQLTVWTEAFF.

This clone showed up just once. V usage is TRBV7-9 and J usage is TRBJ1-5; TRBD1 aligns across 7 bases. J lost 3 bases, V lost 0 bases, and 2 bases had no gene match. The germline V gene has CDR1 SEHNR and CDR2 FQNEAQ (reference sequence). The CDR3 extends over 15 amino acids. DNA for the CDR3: TGTGCCAGCAGCTTAGCGGGGACAGACAATCAGCCCCAGCATTTT. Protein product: CASSLAGTDNQPQHF.

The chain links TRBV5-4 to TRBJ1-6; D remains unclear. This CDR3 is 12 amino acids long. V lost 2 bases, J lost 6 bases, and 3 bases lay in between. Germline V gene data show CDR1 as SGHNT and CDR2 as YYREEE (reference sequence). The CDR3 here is CASSFLNSPLHF. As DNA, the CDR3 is TGTGCCAGCAGCTTCCTTAATTCACCCCTCCACTTT.

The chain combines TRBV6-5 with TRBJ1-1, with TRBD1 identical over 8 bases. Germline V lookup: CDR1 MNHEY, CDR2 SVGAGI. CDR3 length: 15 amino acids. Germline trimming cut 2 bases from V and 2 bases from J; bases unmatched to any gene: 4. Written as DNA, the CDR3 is TGTGCCAGCAGTTACCCCGGACAGGGTAACACTGAAGCTTTCTTT. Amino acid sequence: CASSYPGQGNTEAFF.

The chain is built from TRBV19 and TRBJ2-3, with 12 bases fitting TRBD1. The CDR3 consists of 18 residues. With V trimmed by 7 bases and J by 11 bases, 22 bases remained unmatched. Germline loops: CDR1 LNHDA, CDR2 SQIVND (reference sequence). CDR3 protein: CASMQHSGTGGNRPEQYF. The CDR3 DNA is TGTGCCAGTATGCAACACTCCGGGACAGGGGGCAATAGACCCGAGCAGTATTTT.

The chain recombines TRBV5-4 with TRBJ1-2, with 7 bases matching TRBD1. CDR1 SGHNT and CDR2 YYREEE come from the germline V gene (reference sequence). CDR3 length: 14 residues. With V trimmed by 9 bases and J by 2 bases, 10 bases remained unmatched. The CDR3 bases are TGTGCCACGGCCTTGACAGGGAACAACTATGGCTACACCTTC. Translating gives CATALTGNNYGYTF. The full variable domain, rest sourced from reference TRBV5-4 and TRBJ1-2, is ETGVTQSPTHLIKTRGQQVTLRCSSQSGHNTVSWYQQALGQGPQFIFQYYREEENGRGNFPPRFSGLQFPNYSSELNVNALELDDSALYLCATALTGNNYGYTFGSGTRLTVV.

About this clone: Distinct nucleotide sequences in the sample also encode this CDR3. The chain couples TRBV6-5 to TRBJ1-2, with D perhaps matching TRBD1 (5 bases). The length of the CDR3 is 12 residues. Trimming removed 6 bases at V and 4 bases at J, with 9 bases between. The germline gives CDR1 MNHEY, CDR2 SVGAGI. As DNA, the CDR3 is TGTGCCAGCAGCCAGGGAATCTATGGCTACACCTTC. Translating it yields CASSQGIYGYTF.

CDR3 coding DNA: TGCAGCGCCCTCATGGGGGGAACAGATACGCAGTATTTT. This sequence encodes CSALMGGTDTQYF. The chain has TRBV29-1 and TRBJ2-3; TRBD2 is a possible D gene (6 bases). This CDR3 region has 13 residues. Germline loops: CDR1 SQVTM, CDR2 ANQGSEA. The V and J ends lost 7 bases and 3 bases respectively, with 14 bases between them.

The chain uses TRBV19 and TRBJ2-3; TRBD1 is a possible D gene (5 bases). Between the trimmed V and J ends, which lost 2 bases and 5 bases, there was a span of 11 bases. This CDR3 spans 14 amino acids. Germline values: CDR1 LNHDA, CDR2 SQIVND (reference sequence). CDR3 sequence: CASSIRGRGDTQYF. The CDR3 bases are TGTGCCAGTAGTATAAGGGGCCGAGGAGATACGCAGTATTTT. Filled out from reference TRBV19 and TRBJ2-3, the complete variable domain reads DGGITQSPKYLFRKEGQNVTLSCEQNLNHDAMYWYRQDPGQGLRLIYYSQIVNDFQKGDIAEGYSVSREKKESFPLTVTSAQKNPTAFYLCASSIRGRGDTQYFGPGTRLTVL.

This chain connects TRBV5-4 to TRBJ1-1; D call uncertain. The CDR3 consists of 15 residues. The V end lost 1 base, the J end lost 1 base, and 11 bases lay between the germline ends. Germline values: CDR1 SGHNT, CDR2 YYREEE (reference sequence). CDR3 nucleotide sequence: TGTGCCAGCAGCTTGCGGTTAACTACGAACACTGAAGCTTTCTTT. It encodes CASSLRLTTNTEAFF.